The clone carrying this T cell receptor (beta chain) occurred once. Its antigen is unidentified. Clones were sequenced by immunoSEQ multiplex PCR, and TCRdb holds only the in-frame ones, with some missing. The sample holds more than 110,000 clones, about 90% seen once. This record belongs to a study of cytomegalovirus exposure and HLA in healthy donors. On the study more broadly: Per a later analysis, the approximately 690 first-cohort and approximately 120 validation repertoires shared one platform.

Notes on the study in general: The listing of roughly 160 TCR beta chains classed them as cytomegalovirus-associated. First-cohort TCR clusters tended to co-occur in the 130 or so validation repertoires, a later analysis found. The CMV antigen specificity of a few CMV-associated chains was confirmed through in vitro analysis.

V was trimmed by 0 bases and J by 9 bases, leaving 9 bases between them. CDR3 length: 13 residues. Germline V gene sequence: CDR1 SGHTA, CDR2 FQGNSA. This chain uses TRBV7-2 with TRBJ2-1; no clear D. The sequence derives from a woman between 18 and 30 years old in good health and CMV-seropositive. Material for sequencing was PBMCs. Here the CDR3 DNA reads TGTGCCAGCAGCTTAGCTGTCTCCCGTGAGCAGTTCTTC. Amino acid sequence: CASSLAVSREQFF.